The subject of this entry is one TCR beta chain. This clone was counted only a few times. Its antigen specificity is not known. Base qualities were left out, and no much larger clone turns up one base away. Each collaborating institution followed its own protocols to collect whole blood in K2EDTA tubes. For TCRbeta analysis, collaborator samples were shipped as frozen whole blood, as isolated PBMCs, or as DNA extracted from either sample type. TCRbeta CDR3 regions were amplified from genomic DNA by means of the immunoSEQ Assay, a bias-controlled multiplex PCR. In the source study's methods: The number of nucleated cells in each sample was estimated by amplification of reference gene primers within the assay. To quantify the absolute abundance of each unique TCRbeta CDR3 rearrangement, sequence reads were collapsed and filtered. For each sample, productive Simpson clonality was calculated as the square root of Simpson's diversity index across productive rearrangements. Entries here come from immuneACCESS through TCRdb and include only in-frame sequences with V and J called. Some clones fail to appear in such tables; in the studies checked, an unresolved V gene covers under half of the shortfall, and the cause of the remainder is unknown. The V and J calls and clone size come from that table; D and trimming were worked out from the DNA. This sample lists around 230,000 clones; 70% to 90% were detected once. The ten largest clones capture around 2.6% of the sample.

The CDR3 goes from the cysteine to the phenylalanine over 12 residues. Only the CDR3 part of the read is kept: 36 bases, read in frame from the first base. The germline V gene encodes CDR1 MNHEY and CDR2 SVGAGI. Germline trimming amounts to 4 bases on V and 8 bases on J, with 3 as the count of junction bases outside the gene matches. The source of the sample is a study of blood T cell repertoires in COVID-19 (dated by TCRdb to 2020 to 2021). Concerning the study at large: Samples covering the acute and convalescent phases of COVID-19 were provided by collaborators in the United States, Italy and Spain. The prospective study material was composed of cDNA or gDNA derived from T cells, B-cell-depleted T cells, or PBMCs. Deeply sampled blood TCRbeta repertoires from subjects exposed to, actively infected with, or recovered from COVID-19 were included in the dataset. A freely available public database, intended as a resource for researchers studying the immune response to SARS-CoV-2, is where the repertoires were released. The samples were drawn from the first 160 participants of the ongoing ImmuneRACE study and from some 1,300 subjects provided by 6 global collaborators. Sample metadata almost always included a de-identified subject ID, COVID-19 status, age in years and sex. HLA class I and class II types, where available, came from metadata supplied by the sample provider rather than from assay-based typing. Beyond this particular receptor, the publication reports: The amount of clinical and demographic metadata varied by source and participant and was provided uncurated.

The sequence came from an older woman with active or convalescent COVID-19. Sequencing was carried out using peripheral blood. This chain is built from TRBV6-5 and TRBJ1-1; 8 central nucleotides agree with TRBD1. The DNA is TGTGCCAGCAGTTTTCGACAGGGGGAAGCTTTCTTT. The encoded protein is CASSFRQGEAFF.